Listed below are T cell receptor beta chains from one sample, sequenced in a study of blood T cell repertoires in COVID-19. Sequenced by immunoSEQ multiplex PCR; TCRdb stores in-frame clones only, minus some. The sample yields about 97,000 clones, approximately 90% seen once. The sample taken for sequencing was peripheral blood. The receptors come from a man aged 50 to 59 with active COVID-19. Both conserved end residues are part of each CDR3. D genes are given only for firm matches. Expanded clones are given a class, and other clones once, few, many or no size at all.

clone size	V gene	D gene	J gene	CDR3 DNA	CDR3 protein
.	TRBV10-3	TRBD1	TRBJ2-3	TGTGCCATCAGTGGGGGGACAGGTTGGGATACGCAGTATTTT	CAISGGTGWDTQYF
.	TRBV20-1	.	TRBJ2-7	TGCAGTGCTAGTCCTCTGGCGGTAGCTAGAGAGCAGTACTTC	CSASPLAVAREQYF
.	TRBV11-2	.	TRBJ2-1	TGTGCCAGCAGCTTAGGTGTCCGGGGGAATAGGCAGTTCTTC	CASSLGVRGNRQFF
.	TRBV18	.	TRBJ2-5	TGTGCCAGCTCCCGTGGGACACAAGAGACCCAGTACTTC	CASSRGTQETQYF
.	TRBV19	.	TRBJ1-1	TGTGCCAGTAGTACTCGGACAGCAGAAGCTTTCTTT	CASSTRTAEAFF
.	TRBV5-6	.	TRBJ2-3	TGTGCCAGCAAGACATTCCCTGAAATCCGGAGCACAGATACGCAGTATTTT	CASKTFPEIRSTDTQYF
.	TRBV28	TRBD1	TRBJ1-5	TGTGCCAGCAGTTTAGGCACGACAGGGGTTCTACAGCCCCAGCATTTT	CASSLGTTGVLQPQHF
.	TRBV7-9	.	TRBJ1-2	TGTGCCAGCAGCGAGGGGGACTATGGCTACACCTTC	CASSEGDYGYTF
.	TRBV4-1	.	TRBJ1-4	TGCGCCAGCAGTGTACCGTTAGGGGGAAATGAAAAACTGTTTTTT	CASSVPLGGNEKLFF
.	TRBV6-5	.	TRBJ2-2	TGTGCCACCCAAGGGGGGAACACCGGGGAGCTGTTTTTT	CATQGGNTGELFF
once	TRBV15	TRBD2	TRBJ2-1	TGTGCCACCAGCAGAGAGCCGGGACTAGAACAGTTCTTC	CATSREPGLEQFF
.	TRBV5-1	.	TRBJ1-4	TGCGCCAGCAGCGACAGTTTTAATGAAAAACTGTTTTTT	CASSDSFNEKLFF
.	TRBV4-1	TRBD2	TRBJ2-3	TGCGCCAGCAGCCAAGACCTGCTAGCGGGGGGATGGGATACGCAGTATTTT	CASSQDLLAGGWDTQYF
once	TRBV19	.	TRBJ1-5	TGTGCCAGTAGTATAAGGGGCCTAACCAGTTGGGGCCCGGTGGGCAATCAGCCCCAGCATTTT	CASSIRGLTSWGPVGNQPQHF
.	TRBV19	.	TRBJ2-1	TGTGCCAGTAGTATCATCACAGACAATGAGCAGTTCTTC	CASSIITDNEQFF
.	TRBV6-1	.	TRBJ1-5	TGTGCCAGCAGTGACCAGGGCAGTCAGCCCCAGCATTTT	CASSDQGSQPQHF
.	TRBV6-5	.	TRBJ2-7	TGTGCCAGCAGTCGCTCAGACAGACTCTCCTACGAGCAGTACTTC	CASSRSDRLSYEQYF
.	TRBV3-1/TRBV3-2	.	TRBJ1-6	TGTGCCAGCAGCCAAGGATGGATCGGCCAGGGAAGCTCCTATAATTCACCCCTCCACTTT	CASSQGWIGQGSSYNSPLHF
.	TRBV5-1	TRBD1	TRBJ1-4	TGCGCCAGCAGCAAAGGAGGGGGCTCTGCTAATGAAAAACTGTTTTTT	CASSKGGGSANEKLFF
.	TRBV25-1	.	TRBJ1-1	TGTGCCAGCAGTGGGGCAGGGGCCACTGAAGCTTTCTTT	CASSGAGATEAFF
.	TRBV6-5	TRBD1	TRBJ1-1	TGTGCCAGCAGTTCGACAGGGCAGACTACTTTCTTT	CASSSTGQTTFF
.	TRBV11-2	.	TRBJ1-4	TGTGCCAGCAGCTTAGAGCCAGCCCGGAGTGAAAAACTGTTTTTT	CASSLEPARSEKLFF
few	TRBV24-1	.	TRBJ2-5	TGTGCCACCGGTCCGTGGGGGGAGTACTTC	CATGPWGEYF
.	TRBV7-3	.	TRBJ2-1	TGTGCCAGCAGCTTAGAGGCGGGGATGGGTGAGCAGTTCTTC	CASSLEAGMGEQFF
.	TRBV20-1	TRBD2	TRBJ2-3	TGCAGTGCTAGTAAACTAGCGGGGGACTTAGATACGCAGTATTTT	CSASKLAGDLDTQYF
.	TRBV5-1	TRBD1	TRBJ2-5	TGCGCCAGCAGGGGGACAGGGTGGGAGACCCAGTACTTC	CASRGTGWETQYF
.	TRBV7-3	TRBD1	TRBJ2-6	TGTGCCAGCAGCTCAGGGGGCTCTGGGGCCAACGTCCTGACTTTC	CASSSGGSGANVLTF
.	TRBV15	.	TRBJ1-4	TGTGCCACCAGCACCCGACAGTCTGGTATTGGAAAACTGTTTTTT	CATSTRQSGIGKLFF
.	TRBV7-9	.	TRBJ2-1	TGTGCCAGCAGCCTTTTAGCGGATGAGCAGTTCTTC	CASSLLADEQFF
few	TRBV5-1	TRBD1	TRBJ1-6	TGCGCCAGCAGCTTGACTGGACAGGGGACTAATTCACCCCTCCACTTT	CASSLTGQGTNSPLHF
once	TRBV7-9	.	TRBJ2-3	TGTGCCAGCAGCCCCCCTCCGGGAACTAGCACAGATACGCAGTATTTT	CASSPPPGTSTDTQYF
.	TRBV4-1	.	TRBJ2-7	TGCGCCAGCAGCCCCCAACTTGGGGCAGGCTACTACGAGCAGTACTTC	CASSPQLGAGYYEQYF
.	TRBV9	.	TRBJ1-2	TGTGCCAGCGGTAGCGCCTATGGCTACACCTTC	CASGSAYGYTF
.	TRBV20-1	.	TRBJ1-2	TGCAGTGCTAGTATTGTGGGCATTGCTAACTATGGCTACACCTTC	CSASIVGIANYGYTF
.	TRBV29-1	TRBD1	TRBJ2-5	TGCAGCGCGGGACAGCAAAAAGAGACCCAGTACTTC	CSAGQQKETQYF
.	TRBV5-6	TRBD1	TRBJ1-2	TGTGCCAGCAGCTTGGAGTTTTACCGGGACAGGGGCCCTCAGGGCTACACCTTC	CASSLEFYRDRGPQGYTF
.	TRBV29-1	TRBD1	TRBJ1-1	TGCAGCGTTGGAAGGGGGCTTGGGACTGAAGCTTTCTTT	CSVGRGLGTEAFF
.	TRBV12-3/TRBV12-4	TRBD1	TRBJ1-2	TGTGCCAGCTCTCGGACAGGGGGCCTCACCTTC	CASSRTGGLTF
.	TRBV6-5	.	TRBJ2-7	TGTGCCAGCAGCCGACGTCGGGGGGCAAACGAGCAGTACTTC	CASSRRRGANEQYF
.	TRBV7-2	TRBD1	TRBJ1-4	TGTGCCAGCAGCAGGGGGCGCGGTGCTAATGAAAAACTGTTTTTT	CASSRGRGANEKLFF
.	TRBV3-1/TRBV3-2	TRBD1	TRBJ1-4	TGTGCCAGCAGCCATGGGACAGCAACTAATGAAAAACTGTTTTTT	CASSHGTATNEKLFF
once	TRBV27	TRBD1	TRBJ1-2	TGTGCCAGCAGTTTGAAGTGGGGGGGGACAGGAGCCTATGGCTACACCTTC	CASSLKWGGTGAYGYTF
.	TRBV9	.	TRBJ2-3	TGTGCCAGCAGCGTAGCTACGAGGGAAGATACGCAGTATTTT	CASSVATREDTQYF
.	TRBV3-1/TRBV3-2	TRBD1	TRBJ1-4	TGTGCCAGCAGCCATCCCCAACAGGGGACAAAGGAAAAACTGTTTTTT	CASSHPQQGTKEKLFF
.	TRBV7-9	TRBD2	TRBJ2-7	TGTGCCAGCAGCCAGGGAGGGCTTTACGAGCAGTACTTC	CASSQGGLYEQYF
.	TRBV6-1	TRBD1	TRBJ1-2	TGTGCCAGCAGAGAAGGACAGGGGCGCTGGGGCTACACCTTC	CASREGQGRWGYTF
few	TRBV11-2	.	TRBJ2-1	TGTGCCAGCAGCTTAGGGCGGTCATTAGGTGTGAATGAGCAGTTCTTC	CASSLGRSLGVNEQFF